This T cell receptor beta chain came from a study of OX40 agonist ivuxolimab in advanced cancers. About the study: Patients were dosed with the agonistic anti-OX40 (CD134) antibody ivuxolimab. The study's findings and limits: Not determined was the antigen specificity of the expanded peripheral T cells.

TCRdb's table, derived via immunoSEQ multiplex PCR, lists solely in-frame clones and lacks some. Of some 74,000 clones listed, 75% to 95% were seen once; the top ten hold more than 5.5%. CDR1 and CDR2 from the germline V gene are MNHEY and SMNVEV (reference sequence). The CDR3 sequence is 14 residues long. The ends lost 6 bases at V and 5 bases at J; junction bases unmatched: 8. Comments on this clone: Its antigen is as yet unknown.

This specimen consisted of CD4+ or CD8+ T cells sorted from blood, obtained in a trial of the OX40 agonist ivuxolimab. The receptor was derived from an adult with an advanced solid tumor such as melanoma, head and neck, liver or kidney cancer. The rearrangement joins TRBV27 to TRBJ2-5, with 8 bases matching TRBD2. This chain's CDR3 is CASSGLAGGETQYF. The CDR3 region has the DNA TGTGCCAGCAGCGGACTAGCTGGCGGGGAGACCCAGTACTTC.